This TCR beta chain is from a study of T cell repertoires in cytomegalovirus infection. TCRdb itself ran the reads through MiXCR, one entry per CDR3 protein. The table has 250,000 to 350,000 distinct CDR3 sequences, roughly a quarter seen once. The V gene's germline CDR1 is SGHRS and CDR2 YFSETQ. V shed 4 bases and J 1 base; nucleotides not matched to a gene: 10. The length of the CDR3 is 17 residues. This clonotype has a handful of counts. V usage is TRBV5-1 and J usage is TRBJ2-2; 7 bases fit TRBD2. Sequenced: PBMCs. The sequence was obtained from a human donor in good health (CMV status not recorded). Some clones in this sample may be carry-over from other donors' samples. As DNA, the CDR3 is TGCGCCAGCAGCCTCACCCCGGGAGGTATGAACACCGGGGAGCTGTTTTTT. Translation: CASSLTPGGMNTGELFF.